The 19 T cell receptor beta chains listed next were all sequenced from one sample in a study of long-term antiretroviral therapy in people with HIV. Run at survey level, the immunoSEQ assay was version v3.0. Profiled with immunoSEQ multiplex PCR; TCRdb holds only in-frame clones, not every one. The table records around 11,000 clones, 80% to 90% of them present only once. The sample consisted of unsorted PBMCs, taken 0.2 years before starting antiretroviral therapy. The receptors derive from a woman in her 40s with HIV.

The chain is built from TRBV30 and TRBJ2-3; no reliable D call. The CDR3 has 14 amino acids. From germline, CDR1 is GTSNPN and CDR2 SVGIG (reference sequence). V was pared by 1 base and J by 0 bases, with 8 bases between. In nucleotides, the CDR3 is TGTGCCTGGAGTGCCAGTTCTAGCACAGATACGCAGTATTTT. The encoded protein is CAWSASSSTDTQYF.

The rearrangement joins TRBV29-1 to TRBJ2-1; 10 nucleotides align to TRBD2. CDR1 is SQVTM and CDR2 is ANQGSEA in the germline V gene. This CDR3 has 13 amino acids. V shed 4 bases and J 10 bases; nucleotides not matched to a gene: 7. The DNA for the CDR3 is TGCAGCGTTGCTAGCGGGGGACACCCAGAGCAGTTCTTC. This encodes CSVASGGHPEQFF.

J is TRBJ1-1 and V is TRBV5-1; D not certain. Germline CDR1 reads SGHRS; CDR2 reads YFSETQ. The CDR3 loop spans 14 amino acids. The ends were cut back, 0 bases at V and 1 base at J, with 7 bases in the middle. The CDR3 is CASSLVDPNTEAFF. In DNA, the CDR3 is TGCGCCAGCAGCTTGGTCGACCCGAACACTGAAGCTTTCTTT.

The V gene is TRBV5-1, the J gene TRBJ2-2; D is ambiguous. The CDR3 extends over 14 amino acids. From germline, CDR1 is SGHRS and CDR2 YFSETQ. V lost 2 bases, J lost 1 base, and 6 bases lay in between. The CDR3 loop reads CASSFSGNTGELFF. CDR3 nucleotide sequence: TGCGCCAGCAGCTTCAGTGGGAACACCGGGGAGCTGTTTTTT.

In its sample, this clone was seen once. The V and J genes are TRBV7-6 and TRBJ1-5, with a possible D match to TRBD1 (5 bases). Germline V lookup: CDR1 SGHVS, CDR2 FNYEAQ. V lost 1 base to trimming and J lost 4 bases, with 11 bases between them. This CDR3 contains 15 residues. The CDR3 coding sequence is TGTGCCAGCAGCTTAGAAGGGGTGGGGAATCAGCCCCAGCATTTT. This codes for CASSLEGVGNQPQHF.

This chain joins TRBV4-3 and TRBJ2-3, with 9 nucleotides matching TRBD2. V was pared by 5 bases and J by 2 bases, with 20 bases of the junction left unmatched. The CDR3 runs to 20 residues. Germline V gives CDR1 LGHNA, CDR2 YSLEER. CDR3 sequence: CASSYDGPAGGGEFTDTQYF. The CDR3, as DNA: TGCGCCAGCAGCTACGATGGCCCAGCGGGGGGCGGCGAATTCACAGATACGCAGTATTTT.

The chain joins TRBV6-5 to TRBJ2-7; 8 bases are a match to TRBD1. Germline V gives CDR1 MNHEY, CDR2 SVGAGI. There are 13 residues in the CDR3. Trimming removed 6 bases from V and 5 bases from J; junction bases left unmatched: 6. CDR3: CASRQQGDDEQYF. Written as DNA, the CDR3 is TGTGCCAGCAGGCAACAGGGGGACGACGAGCAGTACTTC.

The CDR3 sequence is CASSPLGGAEAFF. In nucleotides, the CDR3 is TGTGCCAGCAGCCCCCTAGGGGGAGCTGAAGCTTTCTTT. V usage is TRBV9 and J usage is TRBJ1-1; maybe TRBD1 (6 bases). The V end was cut by 4 bases, the J end by 6 bases, with 13 bases between. Germline values: CDR1 SGDLS, CDR2 YYNGEE. The CDR3 contains 13 residues.

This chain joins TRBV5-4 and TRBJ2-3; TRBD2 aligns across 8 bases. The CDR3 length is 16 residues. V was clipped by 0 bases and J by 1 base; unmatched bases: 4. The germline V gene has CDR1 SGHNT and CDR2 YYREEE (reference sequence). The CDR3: CASSLGGGPGTDTQYF. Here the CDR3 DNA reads TGTGCCAGCAGCTTGGGCGGGGGGCCCGGCACAGATACGCAGTATTTT.

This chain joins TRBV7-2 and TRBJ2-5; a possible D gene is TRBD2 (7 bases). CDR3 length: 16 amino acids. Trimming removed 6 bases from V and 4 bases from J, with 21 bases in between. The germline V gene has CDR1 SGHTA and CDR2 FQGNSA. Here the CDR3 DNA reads TGTGCCAGCAGGCGAGGGGGGGCCAGAGGGTTAGAGACCCAGTACTTC. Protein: CASRRGGARGLETQYF.

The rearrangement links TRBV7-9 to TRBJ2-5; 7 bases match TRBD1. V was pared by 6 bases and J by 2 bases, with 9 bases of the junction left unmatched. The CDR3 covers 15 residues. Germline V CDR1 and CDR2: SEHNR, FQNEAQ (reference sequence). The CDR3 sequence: CASRYTGDPQETQYF. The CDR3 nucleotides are TGTGCCAGCAGGTATACAGGGGACCCTCAAGAGACCCAGTACTTC.

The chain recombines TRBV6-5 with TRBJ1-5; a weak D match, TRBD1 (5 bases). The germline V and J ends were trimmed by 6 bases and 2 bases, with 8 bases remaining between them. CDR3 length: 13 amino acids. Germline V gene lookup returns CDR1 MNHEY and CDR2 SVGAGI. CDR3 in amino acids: CASSWDRNQPQHF. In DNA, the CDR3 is TGTGCCAGCAGCTGGGACCGCAATCAGCCCCAGCATTTT.

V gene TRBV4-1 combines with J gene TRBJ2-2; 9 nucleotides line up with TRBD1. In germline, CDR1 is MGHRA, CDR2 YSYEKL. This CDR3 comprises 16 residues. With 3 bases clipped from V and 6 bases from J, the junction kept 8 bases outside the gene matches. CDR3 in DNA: TGCGCCAGCAGCCAGGCCGGGACAGGGTTACCCGGGGAGCTGTTTTTT. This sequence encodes CASSQAGTGLPGELFF.

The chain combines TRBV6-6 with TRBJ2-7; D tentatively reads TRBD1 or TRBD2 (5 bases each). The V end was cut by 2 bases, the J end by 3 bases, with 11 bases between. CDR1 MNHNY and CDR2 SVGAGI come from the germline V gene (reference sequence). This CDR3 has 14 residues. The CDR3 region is CASSYGTASYEQYF. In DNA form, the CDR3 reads TGTGCCAGCAGTTACGGGACCGCCAGCTACGAGCAGTACTTC.

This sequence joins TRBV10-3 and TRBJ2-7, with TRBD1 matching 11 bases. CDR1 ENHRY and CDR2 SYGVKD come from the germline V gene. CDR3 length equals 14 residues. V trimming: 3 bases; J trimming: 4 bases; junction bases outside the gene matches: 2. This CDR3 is CAISEGDRGYEQYF. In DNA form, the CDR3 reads TGTGCCATCAGTGAAGGGGACAGGGGGTACGAGCAGTACTTC.

The CDR3 sequence: CASRLDGEDTGELFF. CDR3 sequence (DNA): TGTGCAAGTCGCTTAGACGGCGAGGACACCGGGGAGCTGTTTTTT. This chain joins TRBV12-2 and TRBJ2-2; the DNA was not used to check the table's D call, TRBD2. TRBV12-2 is labeled a pseudogene. The CDR3 extends over 15 amino acids.

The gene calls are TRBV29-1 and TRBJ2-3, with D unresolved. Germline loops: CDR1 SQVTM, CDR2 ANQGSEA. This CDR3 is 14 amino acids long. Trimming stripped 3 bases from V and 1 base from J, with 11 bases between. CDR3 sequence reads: CSVDAVPGTDTQYF. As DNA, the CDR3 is TGCAGCGTTGACGCAGTTCCAGGCACAGATACGCAGTATTTT.

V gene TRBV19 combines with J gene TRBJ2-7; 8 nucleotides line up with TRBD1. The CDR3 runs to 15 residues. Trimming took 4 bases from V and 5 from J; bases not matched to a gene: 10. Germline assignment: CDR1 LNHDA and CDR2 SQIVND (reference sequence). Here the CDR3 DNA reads TGTGCCAGTAGTACCCGACAGGGGATGTTCGACGAGCAGTACTTC. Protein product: CASSTRQGMFDEQYF.

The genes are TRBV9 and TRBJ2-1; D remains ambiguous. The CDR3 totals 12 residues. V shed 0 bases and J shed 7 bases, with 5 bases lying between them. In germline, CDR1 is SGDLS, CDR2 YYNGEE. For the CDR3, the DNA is TGTGCCAGCAGCGTAGGGGTTAATGAGCAGTTCTTC. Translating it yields CASSVGVNEQFF. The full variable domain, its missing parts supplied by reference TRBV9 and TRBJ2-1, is DSGVTQTPKHLITATGQRVTLRCSPRSGDLSVYWYQQSLDQGLQFLIQYYNGEERAKGNILERFSAQQFPDLHSELNLSSLELGDSALYFCASSVGVNEQFFGPGTRLTVL.